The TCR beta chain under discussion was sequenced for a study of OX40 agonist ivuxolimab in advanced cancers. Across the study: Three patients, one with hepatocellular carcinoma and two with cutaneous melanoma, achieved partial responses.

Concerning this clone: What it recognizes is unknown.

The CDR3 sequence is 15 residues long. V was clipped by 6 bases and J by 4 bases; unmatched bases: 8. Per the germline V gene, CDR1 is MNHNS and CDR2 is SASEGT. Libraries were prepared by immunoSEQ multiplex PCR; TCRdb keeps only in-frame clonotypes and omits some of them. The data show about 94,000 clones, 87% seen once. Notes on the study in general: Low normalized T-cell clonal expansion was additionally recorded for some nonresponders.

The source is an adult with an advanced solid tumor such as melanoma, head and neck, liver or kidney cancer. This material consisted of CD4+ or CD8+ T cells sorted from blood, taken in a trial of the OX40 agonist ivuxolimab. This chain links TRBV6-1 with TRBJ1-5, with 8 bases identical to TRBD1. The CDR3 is CASRSGTGDNQPQHF. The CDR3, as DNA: TGTGCCAGCAGGAGCGGGACAGGAGATAATCAGCCCCAGCATTTT.